This TCR beta chain was captured by sequencing in a study of identical twins. This clonotype was counted many times. Through template switching, a universal primer site was introduced, and the cDNA contained unique molecular identifiers. From the 5' RACE reads, TCRdb called clonotypes with MiXCR, one entry per CDR3 protein. In the table there are about 690,000 distinct CDR3 sequences, roughly 6.2% of which are singletons. This receptor was obtained from a man in his late teens or twenties in good health. The material sequenced was naive T cells sorted from blood.

The CDR3 sequence: CASSLEPGLRDTQYF. For the CDR3, the DNA is TGTGCCAGCAGTTTAGAGCCAGGTCTTAGGGATACGCAGTATTTT. V and J are TRBV27 and TRBJ2-3; D not certain. Germline V gene sequence: CDR1 MNHEY, CDR2 SMNVEV (reference sequence). CDR3 length: 15 residues. The ends were cut back, 2 bases at V and 6 bases at J, with 15 bases in the middle.